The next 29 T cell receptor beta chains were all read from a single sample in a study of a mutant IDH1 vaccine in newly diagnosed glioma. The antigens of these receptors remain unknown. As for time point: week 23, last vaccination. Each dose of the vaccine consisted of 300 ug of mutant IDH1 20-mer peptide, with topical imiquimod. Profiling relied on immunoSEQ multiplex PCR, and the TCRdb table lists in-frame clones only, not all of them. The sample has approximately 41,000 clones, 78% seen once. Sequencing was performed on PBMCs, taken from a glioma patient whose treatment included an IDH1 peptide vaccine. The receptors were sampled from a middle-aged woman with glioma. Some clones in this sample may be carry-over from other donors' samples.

Written as DNA, the CDR3 is TGTGCCAGCAGCATATTAGGGGGGTCCGGAAAACTGTTTTTT. This translates into CASSILGGSGKLFF. The chain has TRBV5-8 and TRBJ1-4, with D possibly TRBD1 on 6 matching bases. Germline-derived CDR1 and CDR2 are SGHTS and YDEGEE. The germline V and J ends were trimmed by 4 bases and 10 bases, with 17 bases remaining between them. The CDR3 extends over 14 amino acids.

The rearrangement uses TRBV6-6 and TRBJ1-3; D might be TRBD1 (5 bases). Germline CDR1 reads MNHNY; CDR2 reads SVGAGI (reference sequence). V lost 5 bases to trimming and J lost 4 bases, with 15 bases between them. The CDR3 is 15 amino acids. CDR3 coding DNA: TGTGCCAGCAGTGTTGACGGGGGACTAGGAAACACCATATATTTT. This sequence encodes CASSVDGGLGNTIYF.

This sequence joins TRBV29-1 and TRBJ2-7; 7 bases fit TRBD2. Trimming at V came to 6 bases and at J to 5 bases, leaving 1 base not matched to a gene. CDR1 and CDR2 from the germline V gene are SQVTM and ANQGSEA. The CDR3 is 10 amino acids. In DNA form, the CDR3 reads TGCAGCGTGGGAGGGGACGAGCAGTACTTC. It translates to CSVGGDEQYF.

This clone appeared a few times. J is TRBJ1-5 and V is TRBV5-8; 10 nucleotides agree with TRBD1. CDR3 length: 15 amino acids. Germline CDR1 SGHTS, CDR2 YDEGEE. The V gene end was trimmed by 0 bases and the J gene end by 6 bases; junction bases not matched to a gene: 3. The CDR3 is CASSLGDRGGQPQHF. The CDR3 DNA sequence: TGTGCCAGCAGCTTGGGGGACAGGGGTGGTCAGCCCCAGCATTTT.

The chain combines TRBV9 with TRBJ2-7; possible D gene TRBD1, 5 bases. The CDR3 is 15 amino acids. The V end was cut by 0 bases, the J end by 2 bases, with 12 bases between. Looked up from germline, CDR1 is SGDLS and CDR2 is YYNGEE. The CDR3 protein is CASSVDVGVTYEQYF. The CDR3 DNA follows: TGTGCCAGCAGCGTAGACGTAGGGGTAACCTACGAGCAGTACTTC.

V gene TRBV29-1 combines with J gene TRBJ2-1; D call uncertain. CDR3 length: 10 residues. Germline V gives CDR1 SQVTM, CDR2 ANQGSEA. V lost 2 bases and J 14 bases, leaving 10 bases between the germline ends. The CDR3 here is CSVETPVEFF. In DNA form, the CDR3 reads TGCAGCGTTGAAACTCCGGTGGAGTTCTTC.

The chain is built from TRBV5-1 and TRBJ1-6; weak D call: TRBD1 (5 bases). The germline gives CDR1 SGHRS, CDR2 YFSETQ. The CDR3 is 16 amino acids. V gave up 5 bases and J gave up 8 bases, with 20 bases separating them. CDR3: CASREVAGRNYSPLHF. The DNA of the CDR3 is TGCGCCAGCAGGGAGGTTGCGGGACGGAACTATTCACCCCTCCACTTT.

The CDR3: CASIPRPGYSYEQYF. The CDR3 DNA is TGTGCCAGCATCCCTAGACCCGGCTACTCCTACGAGCAGTACTTC. The rearrangement links TRBV2 to TRBJ2-7; no firm D call. In germline, CDR1 is SNHLY, CDR2 FYNNEI. Trimming stripped 7 bases from V and 0 bases from J, with 16 bases between. The CDR3 totals 15 residues.

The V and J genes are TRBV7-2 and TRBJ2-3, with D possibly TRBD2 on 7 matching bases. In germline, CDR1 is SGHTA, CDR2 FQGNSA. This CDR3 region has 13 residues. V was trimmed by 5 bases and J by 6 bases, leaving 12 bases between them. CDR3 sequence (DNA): TGTGCCAGCAGCCAGGGGAGGGGGGATACGCAGTATTTT. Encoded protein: CASSQGRGDTQYF.

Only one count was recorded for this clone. The CDR3 nucleotides are TGTGCCAGTATGGGTTATGAGGCGGGACAGGATAACACCGGGGAGCTGTTTTTT. It codes for CASMGYEAGQDNTGELFF. The V gene is TRBV19, the J gene TRBJ2-2; 8 bases match TRBD1. Losses at the gene ends were 7 bases for V and 2 bases for J; bases not matched to a gene: 15. The CDR3 runs to 18 residues. The V gene's germline CDR1 is LNHDA and CDR2 SQIVND (reference sequence).

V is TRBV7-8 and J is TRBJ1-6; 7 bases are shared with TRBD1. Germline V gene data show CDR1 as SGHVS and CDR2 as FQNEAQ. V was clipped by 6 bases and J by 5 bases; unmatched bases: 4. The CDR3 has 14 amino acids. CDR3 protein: CASRPGTDNSPLHF. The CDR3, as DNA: TGTGCCAGCAGGCCCGGGACAGATAATTCACCCCTCCACTTT.

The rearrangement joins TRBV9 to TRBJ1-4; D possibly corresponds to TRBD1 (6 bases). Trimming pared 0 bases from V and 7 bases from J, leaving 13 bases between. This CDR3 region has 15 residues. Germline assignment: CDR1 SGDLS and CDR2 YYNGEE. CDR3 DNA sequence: TGTGCCAGCAGCGTAGGAGGGGGTCAGACTGAAAAACTGTTTTTT. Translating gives CASSVGGGQTEKLFF.

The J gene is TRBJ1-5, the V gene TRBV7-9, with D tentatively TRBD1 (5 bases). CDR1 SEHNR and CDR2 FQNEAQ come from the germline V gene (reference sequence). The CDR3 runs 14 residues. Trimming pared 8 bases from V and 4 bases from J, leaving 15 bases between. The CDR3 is CASSSGAVNQPQHF. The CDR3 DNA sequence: TGTGCCAGCTCCTCCGGGGCCGTTAATCAGCCCCAGCATTTT. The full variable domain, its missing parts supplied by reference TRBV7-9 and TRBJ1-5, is DTGVSQNPRHKITKRGQNVTFRCDPISEHNRLYWYRQTLGQGPEFLTYFQNEAQLEKSRLLSDRFSAERPKGSFSTLEIQRTEQGDSAMYLCASSSGAVNQPQHFGDGTRLSIL.

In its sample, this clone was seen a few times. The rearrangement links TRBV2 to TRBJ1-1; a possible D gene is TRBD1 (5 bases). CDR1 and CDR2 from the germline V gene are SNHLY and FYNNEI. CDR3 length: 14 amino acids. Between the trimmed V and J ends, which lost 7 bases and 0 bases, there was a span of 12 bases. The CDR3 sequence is CASKRDLMNTEAFF. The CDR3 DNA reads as TGTGCCAGCAAAAGGGACCTCATGAACACTGAAGCTTTCTTT. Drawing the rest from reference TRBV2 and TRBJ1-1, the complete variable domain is EPEVTQTPSHQVTQMGQEVILRCVPISNHLYFYWYRQILGQKVEFLVSFYNNEISEKSEIFDDQFSVERPDGSNFTLKIRSTKLEDSAMYFCASKRDLMNTEAFFGQGTRLTVV.

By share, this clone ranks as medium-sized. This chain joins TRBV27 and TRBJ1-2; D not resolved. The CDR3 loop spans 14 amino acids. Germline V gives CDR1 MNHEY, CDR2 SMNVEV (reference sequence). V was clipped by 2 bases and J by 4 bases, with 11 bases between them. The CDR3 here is CASSLRPLGYGYTF. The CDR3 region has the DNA TGTGCCAGCAGTTTACGGCCCCTTGGCTATGGCTACACCTTC.

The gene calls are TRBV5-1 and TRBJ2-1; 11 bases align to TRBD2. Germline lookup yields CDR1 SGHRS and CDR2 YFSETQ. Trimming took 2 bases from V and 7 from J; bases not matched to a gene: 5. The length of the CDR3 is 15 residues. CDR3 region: CASSLEGLAVNEQFF. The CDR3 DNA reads TGCGCCAGCAGCTTAGAGGGACTAGCGGTTAATGAGCAGTTCTTC. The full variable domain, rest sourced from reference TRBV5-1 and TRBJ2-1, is KAGVTQTPRYLIKTRGQQVTLSCSPISGHRSVSWYQQTPGQGLQFLFEYFSETQRNKGNFPGRFSGRQFSNSRSEMNVSTLELGDSALYLCASSLEGLAVNEQFFGPGTRLTVL.

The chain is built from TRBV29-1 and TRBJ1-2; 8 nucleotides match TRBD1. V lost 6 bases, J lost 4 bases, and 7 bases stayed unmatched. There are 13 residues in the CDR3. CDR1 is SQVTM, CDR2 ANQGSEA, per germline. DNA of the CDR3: TGCAGCGTCCGGACAGGGAAAGGCTATGGCTACACCTTC. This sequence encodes CSVRTGKGYGYTF.

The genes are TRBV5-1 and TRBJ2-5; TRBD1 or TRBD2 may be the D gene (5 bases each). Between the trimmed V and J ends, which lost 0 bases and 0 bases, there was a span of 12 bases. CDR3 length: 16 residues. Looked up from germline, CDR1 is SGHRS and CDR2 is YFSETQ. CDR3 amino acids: CASSLGPWGNQETQYF. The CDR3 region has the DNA TGCGCCAGCAGCTTGGGCCCTTGGGGGAACCAAGAGACCCAGTACTTC.

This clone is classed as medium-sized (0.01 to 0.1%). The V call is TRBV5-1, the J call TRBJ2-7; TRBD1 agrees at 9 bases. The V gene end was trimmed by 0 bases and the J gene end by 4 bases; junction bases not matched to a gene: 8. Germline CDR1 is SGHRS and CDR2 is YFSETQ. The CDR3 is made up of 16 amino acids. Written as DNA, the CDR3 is TGCGCCAGCAGCTTGGAGTCGGGGACAGGGATTTACGAGCAGTACTTC. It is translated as CASSLESGTGIYEQYF. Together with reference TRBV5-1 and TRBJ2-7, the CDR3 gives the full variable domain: KAGVTQTPRYLIKTRGQQVTLSCSPISGHRSVSWYQQTPGQGLQFLFEYFSETQRNKGNFPGRFSGRQFSNSRSEMNVSTLELGDSALYLCASSLESGTGIYEQYFGPGTRLTVT.

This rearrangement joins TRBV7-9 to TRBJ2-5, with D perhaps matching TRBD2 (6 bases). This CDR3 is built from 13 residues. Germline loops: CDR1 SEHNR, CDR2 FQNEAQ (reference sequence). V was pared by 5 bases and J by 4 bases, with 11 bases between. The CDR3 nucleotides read TGTGCCAGCAGCGCGGACTATAGAGAGACCCAGTACTTC. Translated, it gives CASSADYRETQYF.

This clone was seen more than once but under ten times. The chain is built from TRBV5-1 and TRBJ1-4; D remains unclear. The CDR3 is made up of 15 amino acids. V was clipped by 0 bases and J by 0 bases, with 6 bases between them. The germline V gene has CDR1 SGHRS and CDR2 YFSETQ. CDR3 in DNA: TGCGCCAGCAGCTTGGCCGGGGCAACTAATGAAAAACTGTTTTTT. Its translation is CASSLAGATNEKLFF. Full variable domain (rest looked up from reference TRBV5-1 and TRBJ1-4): KAGVTQTPRYLIKTRGQQVTLSCSPISGHRSVSWYQQTPGQGLQFLFEYFSETQRNKGNFPGRFSGRQFSNSRSEMNVSTLELGDSALYLCASSLAGATNEKLFFGSGTQLSVL.

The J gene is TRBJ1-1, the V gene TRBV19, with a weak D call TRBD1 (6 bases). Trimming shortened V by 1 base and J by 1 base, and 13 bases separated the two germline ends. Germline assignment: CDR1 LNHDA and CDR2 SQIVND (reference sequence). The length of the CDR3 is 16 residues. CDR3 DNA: TGTGCCAGTAGTATAGCAGGGGACGGGTGGAACACTGAAGCTTTCTTT. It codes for CASSIAGDGWNTEAFF.

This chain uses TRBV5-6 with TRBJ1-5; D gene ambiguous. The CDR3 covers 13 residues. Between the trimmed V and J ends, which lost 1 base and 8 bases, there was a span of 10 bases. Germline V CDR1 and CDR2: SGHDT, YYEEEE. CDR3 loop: CASSLKPAEPQHF. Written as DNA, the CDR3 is TGTGCCAGCAGCTTGAAACCCGCGGAGCCCCAGCATTTT.

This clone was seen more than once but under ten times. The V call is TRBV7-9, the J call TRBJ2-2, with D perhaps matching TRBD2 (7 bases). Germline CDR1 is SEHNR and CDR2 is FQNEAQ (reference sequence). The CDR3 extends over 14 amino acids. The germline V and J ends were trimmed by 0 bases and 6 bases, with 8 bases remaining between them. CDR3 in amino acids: CASSLAGGPGELFF. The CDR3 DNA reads TGTGCCAGCAGCTTAGCGGGGGGGCCCGGGGAGCTGTTTTTT.

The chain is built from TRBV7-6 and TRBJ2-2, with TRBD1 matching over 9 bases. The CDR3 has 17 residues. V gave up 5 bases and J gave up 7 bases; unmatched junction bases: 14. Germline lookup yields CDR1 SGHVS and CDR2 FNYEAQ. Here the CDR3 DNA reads TGTGCCAGCAGCCCCCGACAGGGGGGTCACCGTATCGGGGAGCTGTTTTTT. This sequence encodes CASSPRQGGHRIGELFF.

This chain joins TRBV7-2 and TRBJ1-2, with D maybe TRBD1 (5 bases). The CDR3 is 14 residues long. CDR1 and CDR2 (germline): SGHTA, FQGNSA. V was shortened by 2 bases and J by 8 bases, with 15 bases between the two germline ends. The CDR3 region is CASSLQVEGMGYTF. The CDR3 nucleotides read TGTGCCAGCAGCTTACAGGTTGAGGGGATGGGCTACACCTTC.

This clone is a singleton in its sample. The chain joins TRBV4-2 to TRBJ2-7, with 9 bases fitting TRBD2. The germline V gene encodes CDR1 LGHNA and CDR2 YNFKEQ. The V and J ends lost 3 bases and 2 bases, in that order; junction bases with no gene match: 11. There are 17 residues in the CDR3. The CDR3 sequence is CASSQEAEREVPYEQYF. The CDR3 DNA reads TGTGCCAGCAGCCAGGAGGCGGAGCGGGAGGTCCCCTACGAGCAGTACTTC.

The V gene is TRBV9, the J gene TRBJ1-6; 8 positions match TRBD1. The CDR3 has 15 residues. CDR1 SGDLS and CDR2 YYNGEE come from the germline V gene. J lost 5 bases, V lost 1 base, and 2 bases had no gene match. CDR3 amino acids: CASSVQGADNSPLHF. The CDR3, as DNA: TGTGCCAGCAGCGTACAGGGGGCTGATAATTCACCCCTCCACTTT.

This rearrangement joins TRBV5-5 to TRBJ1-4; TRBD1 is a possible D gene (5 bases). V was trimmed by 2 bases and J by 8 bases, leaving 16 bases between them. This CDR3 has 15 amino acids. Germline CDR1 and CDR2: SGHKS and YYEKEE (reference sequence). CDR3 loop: CASSLPGTGREKLFF. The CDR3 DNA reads TGTGCCAGCAGCTTACCGGGGACTGGTAGGGAAAAACTGTTTTTT.